The 23 T cell receptor beta chains below all came from one sample that was sequenced in a study of spatial heterogeneity in lung cancer. TCRdb re-called the 5' RACE reads with MiXCR, one entry per CDR3 protein. This table holds some 38,000 distinct CDR3 sequences, 7.5% to 8% found once. Time point defined: sample taken at primary tumor resection. The input material, whole RNA from tumor, nontumor lung or frozen PBMC, was sequenced unsorted. The source material was PBMCs, sampled at surgery. These TCRs come from a male donor with early-stage non-small cell lung cancer.

CDR3 residues: CASSPSPRDEQFF. The CDR3 DNA sequence: TGTGCCAGCTCACCTAGCCCGAGGGATGAGCAGTTCTTC. The V gene is TRBV18, the J gene TRBJ2-1; perhaps TRBD2 as D (5 bases). The ends were cut back, 3 bases at V and 8 bases at J, with 11 bases in the middle. Germline lookup yields CDR1 KGHSH and CDR2 LQKENI. The CDR3 runs 13 residues.

This clonotype was picked up many times. The genes are TRBV6-1 and TRBJ2-1; no reliable D call. Trimming took 9 bases from V and 5 from J, leaving 11 bases between them. There are 12 residues in the CDR3. Germline CDR1 is MNHNS and CDR2 is SASEGT. The CDR3 DNA reads TGTGCCAGTTCACCTAGGAACAATGAGCAGTTCTTC. Protein: CASSPRNNEQFF.

This clonotype came up many times. J is TRBJ1-1 and V is TRBV6-2 or TRBV6-3; the match to TRBD1 covers 10 bases. V dropped 4 bases and J dropped 4; count of bases not matched to a gene: 9. The CDR3 spans 16 residues. The germline CDR1 and CDR2 sequences are MNHEY and SVGEGT. The CDR3, as DNA: TGTGCCAGCAGTTCCCCACCGGGACAGGGGCCCACTGAAGCTTTCTTT. The encoded protein is CASSSPPGQGPTEAFF.

This clonotype was seen many times. This chain uses TRBV5-1 with TRBJ2-5; D may be TRBD1 or TRBD2 (5 bases each). Looked up from germline, CDR1 is SGHRS and CDR2 is YFSETQ. Trimming took 0 bases from V and 1 from J, leaving 13 bases between them. The CDR3 runs to 16 residues. CDR3 sequence reads: CASSLVAGTPQETQYF. CDR3 coding DNA: TGCGCCAGCAGCTTGGTGGCAGGGACGCCCCAAGAGACCCAGTACTTC. Full variable domain (outside the CDR3, taken from reference TRBV5-1 and TRBJ2-5): KAGVTQTPRYLIKTRGQQVTLSCSPISGHRSVSWYQQTPGQGLQFLFEYFSETQRNKGNFPGRFSGRQFSNSRSEMNVSTLELGDSALYLCASSLVAGTPQETQYFGPGTRLLVL.

This clonotype was seen at least ten times. One junction end disagrees with the germline gene, perhaps due to a read error. The rearrangement joins TRBV7-7 to TRBJ2-6; D remains unclear. The CDR3 totals 15 residues. Germline V CDR1 and CDR2: SSHAT, FNYEAQ (reference sequence). CDR3 protein: CASSSLGSGANVLTF. The CDR3 DNA reads TGTGCTAGCAGCTCCCTGGGTTCTGGGGCCAACGTCCTGACTTTC.

This clonotype has a handful of counts. The rearrangement uses TRBV24-1 and TRBJ1-1; D is uncertain. Germline lookup yields CDR1 KGHDR and CDR2 SFDVKD. The CDR3 totals 13 residues. V dropped 5 bases and J dropped 1 base, with 7 bases sitting between them. The CDR3 sequence is CATSAAGNTEAFF. The CDR3 bases are TGTGCCACCAGTGCGGCCGGGAACACTGAAGCTTTCTTT.

This clonotype was recorded at least ten times. The chain combines TRBV12-3 or TRBV12-4 with TRBJ2-3; D uncertain. V shed 4 bases and J shed 4 bases, with 18 bases lying between them. There are 16 residues in the CDR3. The DNA of the CDR3 is TGTGCCAGCAGTTCACTTCTAGGAGAGTGGGCAGATACGCAGTATTTT. Translated: CASSSLLGEWADTQYF.

This clonotype was detected many times. J is TRBJ2-3 and V is TRBV7-2, with 7 bases that match TRBD2. V dropped 5 bases and J dropped 4; count of bases not matched to a gene: 12. This CDR3 has 16 amino acids. Germline assignment: CDR1 SGHTA and CDR2 FQGNSA. CDR3 protein: CASSPRGTTSPDTQYF. The DNA of the CDR3 is TGTGCCAGCAGCCCTCGGGGTACGACTAGCCCAGATACGCAGTATTTT.

This clonotype was seen a handful of times. The genes are TRBV29-1 and TRBJ1-1; D perhaps matches TRBD1 (6 bases). This CDR3 has 15 residues. The germline gives CDR1 SQVTM, CDR2 ANQGSEA. V lost 6 bases and J 0 bases, leaving 17 bases between the germline ends. The CDR3 protein is CSVGGAGDMNTEAFF. The CDR3 DNA is TGCAGCGTCGGAGGGGCAGGGGACATGAACACTGAAGCTTTCTTT.

This clonotype occurred many times. The chain uses TRBV20-1 and TRBJ1-2, with a possible D match to TRBD1 (5 bases). The CDR3 covers 13 residues. Trimming shortened V by 4 bases and J by 6 bases, and 15 bases separated the two germline ends. CDR1 and CDR2 from the germline V gene are DFQATT and SNEGSKA (reference sequence). DNA of the CDR3: TGCAGTGCTATACGCAGGGAGTTAGATGGCTACACCTTC. It translates to CSAIRRELDGYTF.

This clonotype was counted only a few times. The chain links TRBV6-6 to TRBJ1-1; the D gene is possibly TRBD1 (5 bases). V was shortened by 5 bases and J by 0 bases, with 16 bases between the two germline ends. In germline, CDR1 is MNHNY, CDR2 SVGAGI (reference sequence). The CDR3 has 16 residues. The CDR3 protein is CASSTRIDRMNTEAFF. The CDR3 bases are TGTGCCAGCAGTACCAGGATAGACAGAATGAACACTGAAGCTTTCTTT.

The chain carries TRBV27 and TRBJ2-3; D call uncertain. Germline CDR1 MNHEY, CDR2 SMNVEV (reference sequence). V was cut by 6 bases and J by 3 bases, with 10 bases left in between. The CDR3 contains 13 residues. CDR3 protein: CASRTPGTDTQYF. CDR3 in DNA: TGTGCCAGCAGGACCCCAGGAACAGATACGCAGTATTTT.

J is TRBJ2-7 and V is TRBV15, with D perhaps TRBD1 (6 bases). V gave up 1 base and J gave up 3 bases, with 13 bases separating them. This CDR3 region has 15 residues. CDR1 is LNHNV, CDR2 YYDKDF, per germline (reference sequence). The CDR3 sequence is CATSRVGDRSYEQYV. The CDR3 DNA is TGTGCCACCAGCAGAGTGGGTGACAGGAGCTACGAGCAGTACGTC.

This clonotype was picked up many times. The rearrangement uses TRBV6-5 and TRBJ1-6, with D unresolved. Germline V gives CDR1 MNHEY, CDR2 SVGAGI. The CDR3 covers 15 residues. Trimming cost V 0 bases and J 4 bases, with 7 bases left between them. The CDR3 bases are TGTGCCAGCAGTTACTCCGGGCCTTATAATTCACCCCTCCACTTT. Translating gives CASSYSGPYNSPLHF.

This clonotype was counted many times. This chain's CDR3 is CASSLFGQEYSPLHF. The CDR3 bases are TGTGCCAGCAGTTTATTTGGACAGGAATATTCACCCCTCCACTTT. This chain links TRBV27 with TRBJ1-6, with TRBD1 matching 7 bases. This CDR3 has 15 residues. V lost 1 base and J lost 8; bases outside the gene matches: 5. Germline loops: CDR1 MNHEY, CDR2 SMNVEV (reference sequence).

This clonotype was seen many times. The chain couples TRBV7-2 to TRBJ1-5; D perhaps matches TRBD1 (6 bases). V was pared by 6 bases and J by 6 bases, with 12 bases between. This CDR3 region has 13 residues. Per the germline V gene, CDR1 is SGHTA and CDR2 is FQGNSA. This chain's CDR3 is CASSREGVQPQHF. The CDR3 DNA follows: TGTGCCAGCAGTCGGGAGGGGGTTCAGCCCCAGCATTTT.

This CDR3 is CASSFGGSGGAKRNEQFF. CDR3 in DNA: TGCGCCAGCAGCTTCGGTGGTAGCGGGGGGGCCAAGAGGAATGAGCAGTTCTTC. The chain combines TRBV5-1 with TRBJ2-1, with TRBD2 matching 11 bases. CDR1 is SGHRS and CDR2 is YFSETQ in the germline V gene. V lost 2 bases and J lost 7; bases outside the gene matches: 14. CDR3 size: 18 residues.

The V gene is TRBV20-1, the J gene TRBJ2-1; D remains unclear. CDR1 and CDR2 (germline): DFQATT, SNEGSKA (reference sequence). There are 11 residues in the CDR3. Trimming removed 5 bases from V and 7 bases from J, with 9 bases in between. CDR3: CSAGSSNEQFF. The CDR3 region has the DNA TGCAGTGCTGGGTCCTCGAATGAGCAGTTCTTC.

This clonotype was seen ten or more times. The DNA of the CDR3 is TGCGCCAGCAGCCCCCGGACAGAGAGTAGCACAGATACGCAGTATTTT. Amino acid sequence: CASSPRTESSTDTQYF. V is TRBV4-3 and J is TRBJ2-3, with D possibly being TRBD1 (6 bases). V lost 4 bases and J lost 0, with 14 bases in between. Germline V lookup: CDR1 LGHNA, CDR2 YSLEER. The CDR3 is 16 residues long.

Ten or more counts support this clonotype. This sequence joins TRBV7-2 and TRBJ1-2; D not certain. Looked up from germline, CDR1 is SGHTA and CDR2 is FQGNSA. V shed 0 bases and J shed 0 bases, with 8 bases lying between them. The CDR3 sequence is 15 residues long. The CDR3 region has the DNA TGTGCCAGCAGCTTAGCGCACGGATCTAACTATGGCTACACCTTC. Encoded protein: CASSLAHGSNYGYTF. Based on the CDR3 plus reference TRBV7-2 and TRBJ1-2, the full variable domain is GAGVSQSPSNKVTEKGKDVELRCDPISGHTALYWYRQSLGQGLEFLIYFQGNSAPDKSGLPSDRFSAERTGGSVSTLTIQRTQQEDSAVYLCASSLAHGSNYGYTFGSGTRLTVV.

In this sample, this clonotype turned up many times. This chain connects TRBV20-1 to TRBJ1-4, with D possibly TRBD1 on 6 matching bases. This CDR3 has 14 amino acids. V lost 2 bases and J lost 5, with 12 bases in between. The V gene's germline CDR1 is DFQATT and CDR2 SNEGSKA (reference sequence). The CDR3 reads CSARSGQLNEKLFF. The CDR3 nucleotides read TGCAGTGCTAGATCCGGACAGCTAAATGAAAAACTGTTTTTT.

This clonotype was counted many times. The chain recombines TRBV10-3 with TRBJ2-5; no definite D call. The germline V gene has CDR1 ENHRY and CDR2 SYGVKD. This CDR3 region has 12 residues. Between the trimmed V and J ends, which lost 6 bases and 3 bases, there was a span of 8 bases. The CDR3 loop is CAIRAEEETQYF. Written as DNA, the CDR3 is TGTGCCATCAGGGCCGAGGAAGAGACCCAGTACTTC.

In this sample, this clonotype turned up many times. The chain carries TRBV11-2 and TRBJ1-1, with 9 bases matching TRBD1. The germline V gene encodes CDR1 SGHAT and CDR2 FQNNGV. The CDR3 loop spans 16 amino acids. The trim removed 8 bases at V and 4 bases at J, leaving 14 bases unmatched. The CDR3 region is CASALTPGTGSTEAFF. The CDR3 DNA reads TGTGCCAGCGCCCTAACTCCCGGGACAGGGAGCACTGAAGCTTTCTTT.